This T cell receptor beta chain was captured in a study of response to subunit inactivated influenza vaccine. Per the germline V gene, CDR1 is SGDLS and CDR2 is YYNGEE. CDR3 length: 13 amino acids. Trimming at V came to 7 bases and at J to 7 bases, leaving 7 bases not matched to a gene. MiXCR was run by TCRdb on the RT-PCR reads, yielding one entry per CDR3 protein. The table lists about 520,000 distinct CDR3 sequences, about 25% of them singletons. The sequence derives from a man between 50 and 59 years old who received an inactivated influenza vaccine. The sample was CD4+ T cells sorted from PBMCs, taken around 5 days after vaccination. V usage is TRBV9 and J usage is TRBJ1-2; the match to TRBD1 covers 10 bases. CDR3 nucleotides: TGTGCCAGCGGGACAGGGGAAAGGATTGGCTACACCTTC. Residues: CASGTGERIGYTF.